This T cell receptor beta chain was retrieved from a study of blood T cell repertoires in COVID-19 (dated by TCRdb to the early 2020s). For the study in its entirety: The collaborator samples originated in the United States, Italy and Spain and spanned the acute and convalescent phases of COVID-19. Subjects who had been exposed to COVID-19, were actively infected with it, or had recovered from it provided the deeply sampled blood TCRbeta repertoires that made up the dataset. A de-identified subject ID, COVID-19 status, age in years and sex were almost always included in the sample metadata. The repertoires were released in a freely available public database meant as a resource for research on the immune response to SARS-CoV-2. Samples came from the ongoing ImmuneRACE study (first 160 participants) plus 1,254 subjects from 6 global collaborators. HLA class I and class II types, where available, came from metadata supplied by the sample provider rather than from assay-based typing. The material from the prospective study consisted of cDNA or gDNA derived from T cells, B-cell-depleted T cells, or PBMCs. General study outcomes and caveats: How much clinical and demographic metadata was included differed by source and by participant, and the metadata was provided uncurated.

TCRbeta CDR3 regions were amplified from genomic DNA using the immunoSEQ Assay, a bias-controlled multiplex PCR. The paper's processing steps were these. Within the assay, amplification of reference gene primers was used to estimate how many nucleated cells each sample contained. Sequence reads were collapsed and filtered to measure the absolute abundance of every unique TCRbeta CDR3 rearrangement. For each sample, productive Simpson clonality was calculated as the square root of Simpson's diversity index over productive rearrangements. Sourced from immuneACCESS, this table was stored by TCRdb with only in-frame sequences that have V and J called. A share of the clones is absent; for the studies checked, an unresolved V gene accounts for under half, and the remainder has no known explanation. That table is the source of V, J and clone size, and D and trimming were worked out from the DNA. The sample table shows 85,000 to 100,000 clones, and over 75% are seen once. The ten largest clonotypes hold 1.7% of the sample.

Turning to this clone: Its cognate antigen has yet to be identified. Base qualities are missing; no much larger clone stands one base away.

V and J are trimmed by 3 bases and 0 bases, and the gene matches miss 1 base of the junction. The CDR3 spans 14 residues, from the cysteine through the phenylalanine. CDR3 DNA only is kept here, 42 bases in frame from base 1. Reading the germline V gene (reference sequence) gives CDR1 LNHDA and CDR2 SQIVND. The collaborating institutions used their own protocols to collect whole blood in K2EDTA tubes. For TCRbeta analysis, collaborators shipped samples as frozen whole blood, isolated PBMCs, or DNA extracted from either of those sample types. This TCR was sampled from a man in his sixties with acute or convalescent COVID-19. The V gene is TRBV19 and the J gene is TRBJ1-1, with 7 middle bases fitting TRBD1. The sample comprised peripheral blood. The CDR3 protein sequence reads: CASSIDRVNTEAFF. The base sequence is TGTGCCAGTAGTATCGACAGGGTGAACACTGAAGCTTTCTTT.